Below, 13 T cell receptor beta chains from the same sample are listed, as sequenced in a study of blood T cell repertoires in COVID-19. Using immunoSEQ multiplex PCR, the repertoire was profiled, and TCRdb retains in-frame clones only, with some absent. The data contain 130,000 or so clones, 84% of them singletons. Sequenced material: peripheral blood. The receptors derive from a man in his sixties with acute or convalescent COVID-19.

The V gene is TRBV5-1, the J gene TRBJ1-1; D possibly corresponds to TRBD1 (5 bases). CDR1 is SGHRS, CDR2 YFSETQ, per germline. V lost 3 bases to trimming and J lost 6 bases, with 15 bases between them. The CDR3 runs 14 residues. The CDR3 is CASSSDSWVSEAFF. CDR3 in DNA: TGCGCCAGCAGCTCCGACAGCTGGGTCTCTGAAGCTTTCTTT.

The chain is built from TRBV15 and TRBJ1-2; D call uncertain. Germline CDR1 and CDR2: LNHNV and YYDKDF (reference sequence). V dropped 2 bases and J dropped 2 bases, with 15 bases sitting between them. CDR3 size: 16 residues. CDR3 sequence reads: CATSRNYGETNYGYTF. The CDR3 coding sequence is TGTGCCACCAGCAGAAATTACGGGGAAACCAACTATGGCTACACCTTC.

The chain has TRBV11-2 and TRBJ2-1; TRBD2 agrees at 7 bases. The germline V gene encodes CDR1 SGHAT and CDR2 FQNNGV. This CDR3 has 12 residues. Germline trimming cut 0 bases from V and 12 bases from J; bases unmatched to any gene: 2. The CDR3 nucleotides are TGTGCCAGCAGCTTAGATACGGGGGGGCAGTTCTTC. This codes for CASSLDTGGQFF.

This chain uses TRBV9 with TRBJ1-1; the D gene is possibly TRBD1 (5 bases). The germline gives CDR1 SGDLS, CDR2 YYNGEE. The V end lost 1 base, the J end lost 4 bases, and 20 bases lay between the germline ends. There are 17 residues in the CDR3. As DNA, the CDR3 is TGTGCCAGCAGCGTAACCGACAGCCCCGTCTTGAGCACTGAAGCTTTCTTT. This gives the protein CASSVTDSPVLSTEAFF. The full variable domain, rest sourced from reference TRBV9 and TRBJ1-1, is DSGVTQTPKHLITATGQRVTLRCSPRSGDLSVYWYQQSLDQGLQFLIQYYNGEERAKGNILERFSAQQFPDLHSELNLSSLELGDSALYFCASSVTDSPVLSTEAFFGQGTRLTVV.

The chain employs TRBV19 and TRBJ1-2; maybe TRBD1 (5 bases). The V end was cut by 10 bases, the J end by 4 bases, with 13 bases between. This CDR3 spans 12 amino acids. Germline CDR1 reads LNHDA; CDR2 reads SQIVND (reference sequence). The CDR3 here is CATRQGGYGYTF. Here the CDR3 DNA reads TGTGCCACCAGGCAGGGAGGCTATGGCTACACCTTC. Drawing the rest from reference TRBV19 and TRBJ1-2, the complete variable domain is DGGITQSPKYLFRKEGQNVTLSCEQNLNHDAMYWYRQDPGQGLRLIYYSQIVNDFQKGDIAEGYSVSREKKESFPLTVTSAQKNPTAFYLCATRQGGYGYTFGSGTRLTVV.

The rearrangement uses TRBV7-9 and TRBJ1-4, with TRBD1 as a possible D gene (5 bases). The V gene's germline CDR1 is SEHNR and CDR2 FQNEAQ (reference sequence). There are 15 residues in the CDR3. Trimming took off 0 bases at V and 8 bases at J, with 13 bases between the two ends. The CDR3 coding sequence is TGTGCCAGCAGCTTAGCCGGAGGGTCAGGGGAAAAACTGTTTTTT. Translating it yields CASSLAGGSGEKLFF.

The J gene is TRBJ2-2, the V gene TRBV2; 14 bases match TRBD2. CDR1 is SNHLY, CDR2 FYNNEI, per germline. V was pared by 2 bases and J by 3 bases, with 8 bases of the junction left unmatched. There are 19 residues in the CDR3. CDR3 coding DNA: TGTGCCAGCAGTGAAAGGGGACTAGCGGGAGTAGGGGACACCGGGGAGCTGTTTTTT. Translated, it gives CASSERGLAGVGDTGELFF.

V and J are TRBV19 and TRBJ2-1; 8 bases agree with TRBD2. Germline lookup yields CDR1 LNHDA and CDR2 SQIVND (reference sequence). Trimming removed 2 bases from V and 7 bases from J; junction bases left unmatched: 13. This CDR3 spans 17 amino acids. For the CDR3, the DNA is TGTGCCAGTAGTATAACGGGCGGTCGCGGGGGGAGGAATGAGCAGTTCTTC. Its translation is CASSITGGRGGRNEQFF.

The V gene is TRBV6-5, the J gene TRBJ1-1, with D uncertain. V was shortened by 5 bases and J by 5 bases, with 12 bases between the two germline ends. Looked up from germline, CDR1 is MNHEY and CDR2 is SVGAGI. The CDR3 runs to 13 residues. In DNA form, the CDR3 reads TGTGCCAGCAGTAAGCTGTGGGAGACTGAAGCTTTCTTT. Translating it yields CASSKLWETEAFF.

Here the CDR3 DNA reads TGCGCCAGCAGTCTGAGGGCCCACACCGGGGAGCTGTTTTTT. Translated: CASSLRAHTGELFF. J is TRBJ2-2 and V is TRBV10-1; a possible D gene is TRBD2 (5 bases). V shed 5 bases and J shed 3 bases, with 10 bases lying between them. Germline lookup yields CDR1 WNHNN and CDR2 SYGVQD (reference sequence). The CDR3 consists of 14 residues.

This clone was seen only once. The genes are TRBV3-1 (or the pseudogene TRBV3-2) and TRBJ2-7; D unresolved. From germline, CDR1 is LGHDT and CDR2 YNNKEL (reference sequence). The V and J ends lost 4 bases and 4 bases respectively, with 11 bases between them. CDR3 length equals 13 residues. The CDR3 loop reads CASSLINQYEQYF. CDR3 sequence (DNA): TGTGCCAGCAGCCTTATTAATCAGTACGAGCAGTACTTC.

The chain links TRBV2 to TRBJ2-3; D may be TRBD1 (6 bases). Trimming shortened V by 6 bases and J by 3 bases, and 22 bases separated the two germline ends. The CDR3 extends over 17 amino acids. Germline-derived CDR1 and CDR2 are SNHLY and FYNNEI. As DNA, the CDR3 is TGTGCCAGCAGGCTTAAGGTCGGCAGGGGAGTAACAGATACGCAGTATTTT. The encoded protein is CASRLKVGRGVTDTQYF. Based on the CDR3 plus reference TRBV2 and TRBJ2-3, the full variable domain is EPEVTQTPSHQVTQMGQEVILRCVPISNHLYFYWYRQILGQKVEFLVSFYNNEISEKSEIFDDQFSVERPDGSNFTLKIRSTKLEDSAMYFCASRLKVGRGVTDTQYFGPGTRLTVL.

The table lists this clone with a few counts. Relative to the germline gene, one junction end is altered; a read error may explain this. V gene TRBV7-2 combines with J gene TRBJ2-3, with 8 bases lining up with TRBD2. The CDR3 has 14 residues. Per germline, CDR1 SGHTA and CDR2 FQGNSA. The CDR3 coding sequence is TGTGCCAGCACCTTAGATAGCGGGGCAAATACGCAGTATTTT. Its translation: CASTLDSGANTQYF.